The entry that follows covers one T cell receptor (beta chain) sequence. Its antigen is unknown. Base qualities are not at hand, and no much larger clone is one base apart. This sample stems from a study of cytomegalovirus exposure and HLA in healthy donors (dated by TCRdb to between 2016 and 2019). Broadly, across the study: In an earlier analysis of some 610 of the donors, approximately 300 Gb of sequence data and 90 million to 120 million unique TCR beta sequences from about 179 million T cells were reported. The study profiled the T cell repertoires of 500 to 800 subjects by immunosequencing and related them to cytomegalovirus serostatus. Besides the first cohort of approximately 710 subjects, a separate validation cohort made up of 120 different subjects was used. Both class I and class II loci were covered by HLA typing, at four-digit resolution. Typing coverage differed by locus: A, B, C, DRB1 and DQB1 were typed in roughly 620-630 donors, DQA1 in 522, DPA1 in 600 to 610, and DPB1 in approximately 450. An earlier analysis of roughly 600 of the donors used high-throughput TCR beta sequencing to judge whether each TCR beta V gene segment behaved as functional or pseudogenic. Among the roughly 400 genotyped donors, around 81% belonged to the genetic ancestry cluster associated with self-reported Caucasian donors. A later analysis re-examined previously published TCR beta repertoires from around 670 donors and added high-resolution HLA genotyping to investigate patterns of TCR occurrence. The study combined high-throughput TCR immunosequencing, statistical association of individual TCRs with disease status, and machine learning to predict cytomegalovirus infection status. Among about 370 genotyped donors of the cohort, an average of approximately 240,000 unique TCR beta nucleotide sequences was sequenced per donor, of which roughly 17% were non-productive. Roughly five DR-DQ haplotypes were handled as single units for association and clustering because linkage in the cohort was strong. Rather than using new phenotypic data, the later analysis identified candidate immune exposures from TCR beta sequences and from how often those sequences occurred across donors. A later genetic analysis took genome-wide SNP genotypes for about three fifths of the 666 donors and used that subset as a discovery cohort. Donor age, sex, ethnicity and CMV serostatus were compiled together with the repertoire data. The aim of the study was to test whether cataloging public T cell receptors could identify signatures of past pathogen exposure. An early release that covered some 640 HLA-typed donors contained 250 to 350 gigabases of sequencing data and roughly 84 million unique TCR sequences. All discovery cohort repertoires had been generated using a single sequencing platform.

The V and J ends are trimmed by 3 bases and 5 bases, leaving 14 bases between them. The germline V gene provides CDR1 SGDLS and CDR2 YYNGEE. The CDR3 contains 15 residues, cysteine and phenylalanine counted. This entry keeps only the CDR3 DNA: 45 bases, framed from base 1. Results the study describes overall, beyond this receptor: The classifier was reported to diagnose cytomegalovirus status with high specificity and sensitivity in both the original cohort and the validation cohort. A later analysis found that most CMV-associated TCR beta chains appeared HLA-restricted, with HLA associations seemingly driven largely by CMV exposure. HLA typing was unavailable for some donors at each locus, so association tests used only the typed subset. According to a later analysis, parvovirus B19, influenza, CMV and Epstein-Barr virus appeared linked to several top co-occurrence clusters. About 17 rarely observed V segments, including chromosome 9 orphons, were excluded from the earlier analysis of just under 600 of the donors because counts were too low. The presence/absence analyses assumed that sequencing depth was roughly uniform across donors, and that assumption may not be true. A total of about 180 TCR beta chains were listed by the study as associated with cytomegalovirus. This cohort had only TCR beta chains sequenced, and the lack of alpha or paired-chain data limited which features could be detected. Correlated functional status among segregating V segments might reflect linkage disequilibrium, but an unknown experimental factor could not be ruled out. A further reported finding was that TCR beta sequences accurately predicted the HLA-A and HLA-B alleles for most subjects in the first cohort. Three of the identified cytomegalovirus-associated TCR beta chains were confirmed in vitro to be specific for cytomegalovirus antigens. In a later analysis, HLA-associated TCR beta chains were found to be more clonally expanded and to have lower generation probabilities than equally common non-associated chains. Most TCR sequences were observed very rarely across donors, whereas some public TCRs were present in many individuals. CMV serostatus was the only immune exposure information available for the cohort. Because the 87-base-pair reads could not distinguish some IMGT-functional V segments, including TRBV6-2 and TRBV6-3, those segments were excluded. A later genetic analysis reported fewer N-insertions in productive TCRs among donors in an Asian-associated ancestry cluster than the roughly 670-donor mean. A later genetic analysis associated a missense DCLRE1C variant with V-gene and J-gene trimming of TCR beta chains, and an independent cohort replicated the association. A later analysis associated 15,000 or so TCR beta sequences with specific HLA alleles at a false discovery rate of 0.05. A cluster of highly shared sequence variants was judged likely to represent a technical artifact of the sequencing pipeline. Broadly in line with IMGT annotations, most TCR beta V segments showed up in productive rearrangements about 87% or about 30% of the time in an earlier analysis of 450 to 600 of the donors. When HLA alleles, especially DR and DQ, strongly co-occurred, attributing TCR associations to individual alleles was difficult. A later analysis found that TCR association rates varied across HLA loci, with DRB1 alleles showing the most associated TCRs and HLA-C alleles the fewest. It was suggested by the authors that the approach could potentially be generalized to other disease states and immunological phenotypes.

In total, approximately 610 healthy bone marrow donors made up the cohort. At the time of sampling, all cohort members were nominally healthy, though unrecorded immune exposures were likely present. The donor was CMV seropositive and belonged to the group of 250 to 300 seropositive cohort members. A peripheral blood sample was provided by each donor, and peripheral blood mononuclear cells were used for TCR beta sequencing. Genomic DNA was extracted from the blood cell samples with the Qiagen DNeasy Blood Extraction Kit. Library creation used the immunoSEQ multiplex PCR assay. A mixture of 60 forward primers for TCR Vbeta segments and 13 reverse primers for TCR Jbeta segments was used in the multiplex PCR. Amplification of the CDR3 region of rearranged TCR beta genes was performed with a multiplex PCR assay on genomic DNA. The Illumina HiSeq System was used to sequence the amplified TCR beta libraries as 87-base-pair reads. In the paper's pipeline: A later analysis counted tens of millions of unique TCR beta chains across the 670 or so repertoires, and 10 million to 12 million of these chains were shared by at least two donors. Raw reads were error-corrected and collapsed into unique sequences with a nearest-neighbor algorithm that merged closely related sequences to remove PCR and sequencing errors. CDR3 sequences were aligned to IMGT reference sequences to assign V, D and J gene segments. For a sequence to be retained, a match of at least six nucleotides was required to both a V gene segment and a J gene segment. A rearrangement counted as productive if the CDR3 had no stop codons and remained in frame with V and J, and every other rearrangement counted as non-productive. Following IMGT convention, CDR3 was defined as the stretch from the second conserved V-encoded cysteine to the conserved J-encoded phenylalanine. In an earlier analysis of around 640 of the donors, sequences lacking an unambiguous match to a single V gene segment were excluded. An earlier analysis of roughly 590 of the donors called V segments functional above 56.7% productive rearrangements and segregating when the between-donor standard deviation exceeded 5%. To diagnose cytomegalovirus status from the catalog of TCR beta chain sequences, a statistical classification framework was built. A later analysis assigned V and J genes by comparing TCR nucleotide sequences with IMGT/GENE-DB human TR gene sequences. The TCRdist pipeline was used in a later analysis to assign CDR3 sequences and most-parsimonious VDJ recombination scenarios. In a later analysis, every TCR beta chain was defined by the combination of its CDR3 amino acid sequence and its V-gene family, and reads without a unique V-gene family were dropped. To address suspected cross-contamination and a sequencing artifact, a later analysis removed under 600 highly shared, low-generation-probability nucleotide sequences. In a later analysis, a clonal expansion index for each public chain was calculated from normalized within-repertoire ranks of inferred template counts. In a later analysis, generation probabilities were computed with a VDJ recombination model fitted to out-of-frame rearrangements, and the resulting probabilities were checked against IGoR. In a later analysis, hypergeometric tests were used to score TCR-TCR, TCR-HLA and TCR-CMV co-occurrence, with a repertoire-size bias correction applied to TCR pairs. To estimate false discovery rates, a later analysis permuted the HLA or CMV assignments 20 times. A later analysis grouped co-occurring TCRs with DBSCAN, adding TCRdist sequence similarity when clustering within HLA-allele-positive subsets. Repertoires with fewer than 30,000 or more than 120,000 public chains were left out of co-occurrence clustering, as were five repertoires with anomalous nucleotide sharing. TCRdb carries this immuneACCESS record with in-frame sequences only. Its versions omit some clonotypes, under half of them owing to an unresolved V gene in the studies checked, with the rest unexplained. The V and J calls and the clone size are those of that table, but D and trimming were determined from the DNA. In this sample the table shows some 110,000 clones, 75% of which occur a single time. In total, the top ten clones hold 2.5% to 3% of the sample.

This TCR was recovered from a male donor in good health and CMV-seropositive. This sequence uses TRBV9 and TRBJ2-2; the D gene is perhaps TRBD2, from 6 matching bases. Material for sequencing was PBMCs. The CDR3 region reads CASSGGTRWTGELFF. The nucleotides are TGTGCCAGCAGCGGCGGGACGCGCTGGACCGGGGAGCTGTTTTTT.